This T cell receptor (beta chain) is from a study of cytomegalovirus exposure and HLA in healthy donors. Turning to the study itself: It was reported in a later analysis that the same platform had been used for the approximately 110 validation repertoires as for the approximately 700 first-cohort repertoires. Study-level results: As was reported, the classifier diagnosed cytomegalovirus status with high specificity and sensitivity. Generally TCR sequences proved uncommon, though certain public TCRs appeared in numerous donors.

To note about this clone: Its antigen remains unknown.

This CDR3 is 16 amino acids long. The V gene lost 4 bases and the J gene lost 8 bases, with 18 bases spanning the gap. Germline CDR1 reads LGHNA; CDR2 reads YNFKEQ. This table comes from immunoSEQ multiplex PCR, and its TCRdb copy is limited to in-frame clones, with some not included. The sample includes some 79,000 clones, just under 95% of them seen just once. Sequences were obtained from PBMCs. This TCR was sampled from a woman aged 18-29 years in good health and CMV-seropositive. The chain is built from TRBV4-2 and TRBJ1-6; possible D gene TRBD1, 5 bases. The CDR3 bases are TGTGCCAGCAGCCTTGGCGGGGCAGCGGGCGATTCACCCCTCCACTTT. Its translation: CASSLGGAAGDSPLHF.